This T cell receptor (beta chain) was identified in a study of cytomegalovirus exposure and HLA in healthy donors. Details on this clone: Its specificity is unknown.

Overall study findings and caveats: Analysis performed later found about 18,000 TCR beta sequences associated with HLA alleles at 0.05 false discovery rate. TCR association rates varied by HLA locus in a later analysis, with DRB1 highest and HLA-C lowest. A missense DCLRE1C variant was associated with V- and J-gene trimming of TCR beta chains in a later analysis, and an independent cohort replicated the association.

The PCR contained 60 Vbeta and 13 Jbeta primers. Methods used by the authors: Per a later analysis, the number of unique TCR beta chains was around 80 million, of which about 11 million were shared. Libraries were prepared by immunoSEQ multiplex PCR; TCRdb keeps only in-frame clonotypes and omits some of them. That table furnishes V, J and clone size, whereas the DNA furnished D and trimming. The sample lists around 90,000 clones; approximately 86% were seen once. Trimming pared 0 bases from V and 3 bases from J, leaving 10 bases between. Germline CDR1 is MNHEY and CDR2 is SVGAGI. The CDR3 runs 15 residues.

This receptor was obtained from a man aged 25 to 45 in good health and CMV-seropositive. The V call is TRBV6-5, the J call TRBJ2-3; D is perhaps TRBD2 (6 bases). The material sequenced was PBMCs. This chain's CDR3 is CASSYSAGRTDTQYF. The CDR3 DNA is TGTGCCAGCAGTTACTCCGCGGGACGAACAGATACGCAGTATTTT.